This T cell receptor (beta chain) was found in a study of CD8 T cells in Susac syndrome. Study-level information: At the time of blood draw, patients with Susac syndrome were therapy-naive, receiving corticosteroids, or receiving intravenous immunoglobulin alone.

Random hexamers were used to reverse transcribe the RNA input (about 0.5 to 1 ug). immunoSEQ multiplex PCR amplified TCR beta CDR3 across 54 Vbeta, 13 Jbeta. MiXCR was run by TCRdb on the immunoSEQ multiplex PCR reads, yielding one entry per CDR3 protein. The sample has about 85,000 distinct CDR3 sequences, 95% seen once. Patients with Susac syndrome met diagnostic criteria defined recently for definite or probable disease. Germline V gene sequence: CDR1 SGDLS, CDR2 YYNGEE. The CDR3 totals 13 residues. Trimming took 1 base from V and 1 from J, leaving 5 bases between them. The sample taken for sequencing was CD8+ T cells from PBMCs. The sequence derives from a human donor with Susac syndrome. The V gene is TRBV9, the J gene TRBJ2-5, with no clear D. CDR3 amino acids: CASSVNSQETQYF. The CDR3 DNA sequence: TGTGCCAGCAGCGTAAACAGCCAAGAGACCCAGTACTTC. Full variable domain (outside the CDR3, taken from reference TRBV9 and TRBJ2-5): DSGVTQTPKHLITATGQRVTLRCSPRSGDLSVYWYQQSLDQGLQFLIQYYNGEERAKGNILERFSAQQFPDLHSELNLSSLELGDSALYFCASSVNSQETQYFGPGTRLLVL.